Here is one T cell receptor beta chain with its context. The study ran its PCR with 60 Vbeta and 13 Jbeta primers. Profiled with immunoSEQ multiplex PCR; TCRdb holds only in-frame clones, not every one. The sample includes approximately 95,000 clones, 81% of them seen just once. This sample is part of a study of cytomegalovirus exposure and HLA in healthy donors. This clonotype originated in a woman in her sixties or seventies in good health and CMV-seropositive. The sequencing input was PBMCs.

The CDR3, as DNA: TGTGCCAGCAGCGTAGGTTTGGAGACTTGGGACGAGCAGTACTTC. Amino acids: CASSVGLETWDEQYF. The chain carries TRBV9 and TRBJ2-7, with D uncertain. Germline loops: CDR1 SGDLS, CDR2 YYNGEE. There are 15 residues in the CDR3. V was cut by 0 bases and J by 5 bases, with 15 bases left in between. The variable domain in full, completed from reference TRBV9 and TRBJ2-7, reads DSGVTQTPKHLITATGQRVTLRCSPRSGDLSVYWYQQSLDQGLQFLIQYYNGEERAKGNILERFSAQQFPDLHSELNLSSLELGDSALYFCASSVGLETWDEQYFGPGTRLTVT.